This T cell receptor (beta chain) emerged from a study of technical replicates of blood from a few donors. Only in-frame clones appear in the TCRdb table, and some are missing; sequencing was by immunoSEQ multiplex PCR. The sample holds roughly 69,000 clones, roughly 86% seen once. Germline CDR1 is KGHSH and CDR2 is LQKENI. Germline trimming cut 2 bases from V and 3 bases from J; bases unmatched to any gene: 6. This CDR3 has 16 residues. The rearrangement uses TRBV18 and TRBJ2-3; 9 nucleotides align to TRBD2. This TCR came from a human donor in good health. Some clones in this sample may be carry-over from other donors' samples. The specimen was PBMCs. Written as DNA, the CDR3 is TGTGCCAGCTCACCATTCCGCGGGGGGGCAACAGATACGCAGTATTTT. It yields the protein CASSPFRGGATDTQYF.